A single sample is the source of the 26 T cell receptor beta chains below, sequenced in a study of monozygotic twins with inflammatory bowel disease. No DNA is given; TCRdb re-called the 5' RACE reads and lists each CDR3 protein once. The sample includes approximately 150,000 distinct CDR3 sequences. Specimen: blood. The receptors originated from a human donor with ulcerative colitis or Crohn's disease, or a healthy co-twin of an affected twin (not recorded which).

The rearrangement joins TRBV20-1 to TRBJ2-7; checking the TCRdb D call of TRBD1 is not possible without DNA. CDR1 and CDR2 from the germline V gene are DFQATT and SNEGSKA (reference sequence). CDR3 size: 16 residues. The CDR3 protein is CSARASQGWLPYEQYF.

The chain uses TRBV3-1 and TRBJ2-1; the D gene TCRdb calls, TRBD1, cannot be checked with no DNA. CDR1 and CDR2 from the germline V gene are LGHDT and YNNKEL (reference sequence). The CDR3 covers 12 residues. CDR3 loop: CASSGQGAEQFF.

J is TRBJ1-5 and V is TRBV5-1. This CDR3 is built from 14 residues. CDR1 is SGHRS and CDR2 is YFSETQ in the germline V gene. Here the CDR3 reads CASSVGAAGQPQHF. Full variable domain (missing parts from reference TRBV5-1 and TRBJ1-5): KAGVTQTPRYLIKTRGQQVTLSCSPISGHRSVSWYQQTPGQGLQFLFEYFSETQRNKGNFPGRFSGRQFSNSRSEMNVSTLELGDSALYLCASSVGAAGQPQHFGDGTRLSIL.

This sequence joins TRBV27 and TRBJ2-5; TCRdb lists TRBD2, though no DNA is available to test this call. This CDR3 is 16 amino acids long. Germline loops: CDR1 MNHEY, CDR2 SMNVEV (reference sequence). CDR3 sequence: CASSPDGGRAIRTQYF.

J is TRBJ2-7 and V is TRBV7-2; TCRdb outputs TRBD1, but without DNA this stays unchecked. Germline V lookup: CDR1 SGHTA, CDR2 FQGNSA. The CDR3 extends over 15 amino acids. CDR3 sequence: CASSYLGRSSYEQYF.

This sequence joins TRBV25-1 and TRBJ2-5. This CDR3 contains 14 residues. The germline gives CDR1 MGHDK, CDR2 SYGVNS. The CDR3 loop is CASSDRMEQETQYF. Looking up the rest from reference TRBV25-1 and TRBJ2-5 gives the full variable domain: EADIYQTPRYLVIGTGKKITLECSQTMGHDKMYWYQQDPGMELHLIHYSYGVNSTEKGDLSSESTVSRIRTEHFPLTLESARPSHTSQYLCASSDRMEQETQYFGPGTRLLVL.

V and J are TRBV12-3 or TRBV12-4 and TRBJ1-2; TCRdb lists TRBD1, though no DNA is available to test this call. The CDR3 spans 13 residues. CDR3 in amino acids: CASSFGQGVGYTF.

The chain joins TRBV28 to TRBJ2-2; TCRdb proposes TRBD1, but this gene call is untestable without DNA. The germline V gene encodes CDR1 MDHEN and CDR2 SYDVKM. CDR3 size: 16 residues. The CDR3 reads CASSSSYGGLTRELFF. The complete variable domain, with remaining parts taken from reference TRBV28 and TRBJ2-2, reads DVKVTQSSRYLVKRTGEKVFLECVQDMDHENMFWYRQDPGLGLRLIYFSYDVKMKEKGDIPEGYSVSREKKERFSLILESASTNQTSMYLCASSSSYGGLTRELFFGEGSRLTVL.

This sequence joins TRBV29-1 and TRBJ2-7. The CDR3 is made up of 11 amino acids. CDR1 and CDR2 from the germline V gene are SQVTM and ANQGSEA. CDR3 sequence: CSVNLAYEQYF.

The chain joins TRBV20-1 to TRBJ2-3; there is no DNA to check the TCRdb D call of TRBD1. Germline loops: CDR1 DFQATT, CDR2 SNEGSKA (reference sequence). The CDR3 is 12 residues long. CDR3 sequence: CSAGGGTDTQYF.

The rearrangement links TRBV20-1 to TRBJ2-1. Germline values: CDR1 DFQATT, CDR2 SNEGSKA (reference sequence). This CDR3 region has 13 residues. The CDR3 spells CSAREGFNNEQFF.

This chain connects TRBV15 to TRBJ2-4; TCRdb lists TRBD2, though no DNA is available to test this call. This CDR3 has 18 residues. Germline CDR1 LNHNV, CDR2 YYDKDF (reference sequence). CDR3 sequence reads: CATSRDLPTILGVYIQYF.

This rearrangement joins TRBV29-1 to TRBJ1-2; TCRdb reports TRBD1, a call that lacks DNA to check it against. The germline CDR1 and CDR2 sequences are SQVTM and ANQGSEA. This CDR3 contains 12 residues. The CDR3 here is CSPDREPYGYTF.

The J gene is TRBJ2-7, the V gene TRBV20-1. The CDR3 extends over 16 amino acids. Germline assignment: CDR1 DFQATT and CDR2 SNEGSKA (reference sequence). CDR3 residues: CSARDLVAERSYEQYF.

The rearrangement links TRBV5-1 to TRBJ2-6; absent DNA, TCRdb's TRBD2 call cannot be checked. This CDR3 contains 15 residues. Germline CDR1 SGHRS, CDR2 YFSETQ. CDR3 sequence: CASSGDFSGANVLTF.

The J gene is TRBJ1-3, the V gene TRBV20-1. Germline CDR1 is DFQATT and CDR2 is SNEGSKA (reference sequence). This CDR3 has 14 residues. CDR3: CSARDTTPGNTIYF.

The chain has TRBV27 and TRBJ2-1. Germline V lookup: CDR1 MNHEY, CDR2 SMNVEV (reference sequence). The CDR3 runs to 13 residues. The chain's CDR3 is CAARKSPYNEQFF.

The CDR3 reads CASSLAGPSTDTQYF. The chain joins TRBV5-1 to TRBJ2-3; TCRdb's D gene call, TRBD1, goes unchecked for lack of DNA. CDR1 is SGHRS, CDR2 YFSETQ, per germline. CDR3 size: 15 residues.

The V and J genes are TRBV4-3 and TRBJ2-2. The length of the CDR3 is 16 residues. Per germline, CDR1 LGHNA and CDR2 YSLEER. The CDR3 sequence: CASSQEISPYTGELFF.

The rearrangement uses TRBV4-2 and TRBJ1-2; there is no DNA to check the TCRdb D call of TRBD1. CDR3 length: 14 amino acids. Germline CDR1 reads LGHNA; CDR2 reads YNFKEQ. CDR3 loop: CASSQEDRGYGYTF.

V is TRBV30 and J is TRBJ2-3; no DNA is available, so the TRBD1 call from TCRdb remains unchecked. CDR1 is GTSNPN and CDR2 is SVGIG in the germline V gene (reference sequence). CDR3 length: 15 residues. The CDR3 here is CAWSVRRQGTDTQYF.

The gene calls are TRBV12-1 and TRBJ2-3; TCRdb's D call, TRBD2, is unchecked because there is no DNA. TRBV12-1 is a listed pseudogene. The CDR3 runs to 16 residues. This CDR3 is CASSFWRETSTDTQYF.

The genes are TRBV7-2 and TRBJ1-1; TCRdb's D call of TRBD1 is untestable without DNA. CDR3 length: 15 residues. Germline V gene lookup returns CDR1 SGHTA and CDR2 FQGNSA. CDR3 residues: CASSETGTGGTEAFF.

This sequence joins TRBV6-5 and TRBJ2-7; TCRdb lists TRBD2, though no DNA is available to test this call. This CDR3 contains 18 residues. Germline V gene data show CDR1 as MNHEY and CDR2 as SVGAGI. CDR3 residues: CASSSLSGTSGRAVEQYF.

The J gene is TRBJ2-7, the V gene TRBV5-1; the D call of TRBD1 rests on TCRdb alone, since no DNA is present to check it. Germline CDR1 reads SGHRS; CDR2 reads YFSETQ. The CDR3 runs to 14 residues. The CDR3 is CASSTGQGAYEQYF. The full variable domain, with the rest looked up from reference TRBV5-1 and TRBJ2-7, is KAGVTQTPRYLIKTRGQQVTLSCSPISGHRSVSWYQQTPGQGLQFLFEYFSETQRNKGNFPGRFSGRQFSNSRSEMNVSTLELGDSALYLCASSTGQGAYEQYFGPGTRLTVT.

The chain joins TRBV12-3 or TRBV12-4 to TRBJ2-7; without DNA, the TCRdb call of TRBD2 cannot be checked. CDR3 size: 14 residues. CDR3: CASTSWDSGLEQYF.